This TCR beta chain was sequenced in a study of blood T cell repertoires in COVID-19. Study-wide context: Spain, Italy and the United States supplied samples that represented acute and convalescent COVID-19.

Between the trimmed V and J ends, which lost 1 base and 2 bases, there was a span of 15 bases. Germline V gene data show CDR1 as MGHRA and CDR2 as YSYEKL. The CDR3 runs 16 residues. Method: immunoSEQ multiplex PCR; TCRdb's copy keeps in-frame clones and lacks some. This sample carries just under 350,000 clones, 83% of them seen once, and the ten largest clones take about 3%. The sequence derives from a man aged 25-45 years with active or convalescent COVID-19. Sequenced sample: peripheral blood. This rearrangement joins TRBV4-1 to TRBJ2-7; a possible D gene is TRBD2 (5 bases). CDR3: CASSQVLGRGTYEQYF. DNA of the CDR3: TGCGCCAGCAGCCAAGTACTCGGACGGGGAACCTACGAGCAGTACTTC.